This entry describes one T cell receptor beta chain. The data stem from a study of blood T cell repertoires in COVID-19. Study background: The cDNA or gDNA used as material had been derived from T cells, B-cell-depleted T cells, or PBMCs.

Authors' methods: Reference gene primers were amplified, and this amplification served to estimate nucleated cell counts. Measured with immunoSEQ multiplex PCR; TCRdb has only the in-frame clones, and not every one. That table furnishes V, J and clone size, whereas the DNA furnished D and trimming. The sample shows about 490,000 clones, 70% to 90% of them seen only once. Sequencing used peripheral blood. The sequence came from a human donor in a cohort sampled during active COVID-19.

The CDR3 sequence: CASSVDGVYGYTF. CDR3 coding DNA: TGTGCCAGCAGCGTCGACGGAGTCTATGGCTACACCTTC. The J gene is TRBJ1-2, the V gene TRBV9; D is uncertain. This CDR3 contains 13 residues. Germline CDR1 reads SGDLS; CDR2 reads YYNGEE. The germline V and J ends were trimmed by 2 bases and 4 bases, with 9 bases remaining between them.